This TCR beta chain originates from a study of blood T cell repertoires in COVID-19 (dated by TCRdb to 2018 to 2020). About the study as a whole: Samples from collaborators originated in the United States, Italy and Spain and spanned both the acute and convalescent phases of COVID-19. The sample metadata nearly always contained a de-identified subject ID, COVID-19 status, age in years and sex. Where available, HLA class I and class II types were taken from metadata supplied by the sample provider and were not determined by assay-based typing. Deeply sampled blood TCRbeta repertoires from subjects exposed to, actively infected with, or recovered from COVID-19 were included in the dataset. The prospective study material was composed of cDNA or gDNA derived from T cells, B-cell-depleted T cells, or PBMCs. The samples were drawn from two sources: the first 160 participants of the ongoing ImmuneRACE study, and 1,000 to 1,500 subjects contributed by 6 global collaborators. A freely available public database, intended as a resource for researchers studying the immune response to SARS-CoV-2, is where the repertoires were released.

TCRbeta CDR3 regions were amplified from genomic DNA using the immunoSEQ Assay, a bias-controlled multiplex PCR. From the authors' description of their analysis: Nucleated cell counts per sample were estimated from amplification of reference gene primers within the assay. To quantify the absolute abundance of each unique TCRbeta CDR3 rearrangement, sequence reads were collapsed and filtered. For each sample, productive Simpson clonality was calculated as the square root of Simpson's diversity index across productive rearrangements. The clones in this table, taken by TCRdb from immuneACCESS, are in-frame only. Not every clone is retained; where verified, under half of the shortfall comes from an unresolved V gene, and the cause of the rest is unknown. V and J calls and clone size are those listed in that table; D and trimming were worked out from the DNA. Counted in this sample were some 150,000 clones; approximately 85% of them appeared once. The ten largest clones take up about 1.2% of the sample.

Points on this clone: There is no known antigen for this receptor. The input lacks base qualities; no much larger clone sits a single base away.

CDR1 and CDR2, per the germline V gene, are LGHNA and YSLEER. V drops 1 base and J drops 5 bases, leaving 8 bases in between. The cysteine opens and the phenylalanine closes a CDR3 of 13 amino acids. CDR3 DNA only is kept here, 39 bases in frame from base 1. Broader findings and caveats from the paper: The amount of clinical and demographic metadata varied by source and participant and was provided uncurated.

A second Seattle source provided samples from volunteer blood donors who had recovered from COVID-19. Whole blood was collected in K2EDTA tubes by collaborating institutions according to the institutions' own protocols. For TCRbeta analysis, collaborator samples were shipped as frozen whole blood, as isolated PBMCs, or as DNA extracted from either sample type. In this chain, TRBV4-3 is recombined with TRBJ2-5; a weak D assignment points to TRBD2 (5 bases agree). The TCR originated in a man aged 60 to 69 who had recovered from COVID-19. What was sequenced was peripheral blood. The CDR3 reads CASSQGTGETQYF. The nucleotides are TGCGCCAGCAGCCAAGGGACGGGGGAGACCCAGTACTTC.